The clone carrying this TCR beta chain has only a few counts. The data were obtained in a study of blood T cell repertoires in COVID-19. The V gene's germline CDR1 is SGDLS and CDR2 YYNGEE. Trimming removed 4 bases from V and 3 bases from J, with 10 bases in between. This CDR3 is built from 13 residues. This table comes from immunoSEQ multiplex PCR, and its TCRdb copy is limited to in-frame clones, with some not included. Altogether roughly 80,000 clones are present, roughly 88% being singletons, with the ten largest covering roughly 6%. Sequenced material: peripheral blood. V gene TRBV9 combines with J gene TRBJ2-5, with a possible D match to TRBD1 (6 bases). This receptor was taken from a man aged 50 to 60 with active COVID-19. The CDR3 sequence is CASSLGHEETQYF. The CDR3 DNA reads as TGTGCCAGCAGCCTGGGACACGAAGAGACCCAGTACTTC.